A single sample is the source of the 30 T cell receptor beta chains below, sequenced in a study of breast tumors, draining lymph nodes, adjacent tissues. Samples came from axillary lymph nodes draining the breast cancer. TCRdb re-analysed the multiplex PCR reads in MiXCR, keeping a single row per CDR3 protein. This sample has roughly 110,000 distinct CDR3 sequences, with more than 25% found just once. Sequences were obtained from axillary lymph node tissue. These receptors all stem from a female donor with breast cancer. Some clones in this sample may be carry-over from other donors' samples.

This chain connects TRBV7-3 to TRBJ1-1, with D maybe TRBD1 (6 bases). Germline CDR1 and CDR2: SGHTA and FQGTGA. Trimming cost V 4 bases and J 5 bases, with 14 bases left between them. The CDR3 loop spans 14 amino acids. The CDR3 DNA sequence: TGTGCCAGCAGCTCCCACACAGGGTCGACTGAAGCTTTCTTT. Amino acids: CASSSHTGSTEAFF.

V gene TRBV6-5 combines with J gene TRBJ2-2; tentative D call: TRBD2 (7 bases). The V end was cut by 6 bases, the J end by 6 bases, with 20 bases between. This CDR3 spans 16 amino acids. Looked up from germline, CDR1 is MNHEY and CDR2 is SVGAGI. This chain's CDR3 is CASRRGAGALPGELFF. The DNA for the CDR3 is TGTGCCAGCAGACGGGGGGCGGGAGCACTCCCCGGGGAGCTGTTTTTT.

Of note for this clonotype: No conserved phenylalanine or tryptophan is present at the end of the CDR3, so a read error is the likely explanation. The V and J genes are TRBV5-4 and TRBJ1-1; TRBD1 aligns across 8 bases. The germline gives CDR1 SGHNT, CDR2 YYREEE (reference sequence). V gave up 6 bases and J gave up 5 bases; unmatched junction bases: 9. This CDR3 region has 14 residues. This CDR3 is CASTYFRGRTEAFL. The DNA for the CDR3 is TGTGCCAGCACCTACTTCAGGGGGCGGACTGAAGCTTTCCTT.

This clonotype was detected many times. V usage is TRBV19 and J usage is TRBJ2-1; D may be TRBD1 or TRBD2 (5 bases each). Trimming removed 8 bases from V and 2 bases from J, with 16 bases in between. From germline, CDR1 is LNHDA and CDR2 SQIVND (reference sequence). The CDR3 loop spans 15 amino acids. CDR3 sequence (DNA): TGTGCCAGTCGGGACCCCCGAAGTACCTACAATGAGCAGTTCTTC. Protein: CASRDPRSTYNEQFF.

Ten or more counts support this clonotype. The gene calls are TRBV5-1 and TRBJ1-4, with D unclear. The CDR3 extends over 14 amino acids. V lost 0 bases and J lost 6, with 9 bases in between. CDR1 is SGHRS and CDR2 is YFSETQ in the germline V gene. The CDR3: CASSLEGDDEKLFF. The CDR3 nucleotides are TGCGCCAGCAGCTTGGAGGGCGATGATGAAAAACTGTTTTTT. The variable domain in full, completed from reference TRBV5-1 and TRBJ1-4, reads KAGVTQTPRYLIKTRGQQVTLSCSPISGHRSVSWYQQTPGQGLQFLFEYFSETQRNKGNFPGRFSGRQFSNSRSEMNVSTLELGDSALYLCASSLEGDDEKLFFGSGTQLSVL.

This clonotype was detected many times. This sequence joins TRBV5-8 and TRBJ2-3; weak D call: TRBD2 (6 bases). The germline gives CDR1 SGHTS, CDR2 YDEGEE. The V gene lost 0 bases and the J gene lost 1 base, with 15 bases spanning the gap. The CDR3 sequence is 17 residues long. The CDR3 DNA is TGTGCCAGCAGCTTGGTGGGCGGGCGGGATGGCACAGATACGCAGTATTTT. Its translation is CASSLVGGRDGTDTQYF.

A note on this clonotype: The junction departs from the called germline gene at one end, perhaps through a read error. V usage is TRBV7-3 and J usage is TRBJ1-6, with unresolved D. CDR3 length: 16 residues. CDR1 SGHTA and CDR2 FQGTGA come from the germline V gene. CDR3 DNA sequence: TGTGCCAGTAGCTTAGTAGCGGGATGGGAATATTCACCCCTCCACTTT. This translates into CASSLVAGWEYSPLHF.

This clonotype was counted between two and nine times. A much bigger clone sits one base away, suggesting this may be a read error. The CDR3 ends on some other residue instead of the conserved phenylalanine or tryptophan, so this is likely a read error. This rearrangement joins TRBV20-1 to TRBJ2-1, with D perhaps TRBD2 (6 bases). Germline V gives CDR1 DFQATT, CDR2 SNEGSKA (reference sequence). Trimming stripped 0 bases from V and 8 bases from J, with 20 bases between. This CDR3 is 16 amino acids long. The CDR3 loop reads CSARDRGREWIYEQFL. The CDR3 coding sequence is TGCAGTGCTAGAGATCGGGGACGGGAGTGGATCTATGAGCAGTTCCTC.

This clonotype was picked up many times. The CDR3 nucleotides read TGTGCCAGCAGCCAGGGAGTAGAGACCCAGTACTTC. Protein sequence: CASSQGVETQYF. The gene calls are TRBV3-1 and TRBJ2-5, with D maybe TRBD2 (5 bases). This CDR3 is built from 12 residues. The germline V gene has CDR1 LGHDT and CDR2 YNNKEL (reference sequence). Trimming cost V 3 bases and J 4 bases, with 6 bases left between them.

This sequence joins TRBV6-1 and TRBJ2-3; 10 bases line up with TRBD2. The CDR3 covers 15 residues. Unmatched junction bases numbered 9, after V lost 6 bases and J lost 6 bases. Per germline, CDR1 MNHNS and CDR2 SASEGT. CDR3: CASSPGTSVEDTQYF. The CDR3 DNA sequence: TGTGCCAGCAGCCCCGGGACTAGCGTAGAGGATACGCAGTATTTT.

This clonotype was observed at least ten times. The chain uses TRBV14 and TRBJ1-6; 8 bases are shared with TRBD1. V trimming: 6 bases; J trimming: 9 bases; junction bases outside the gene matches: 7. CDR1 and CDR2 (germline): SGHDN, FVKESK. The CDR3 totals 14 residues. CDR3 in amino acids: CASSDRGAGSPLHF. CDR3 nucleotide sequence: TGTGCCAGCAGTGACAGGGGCGCGGGTTCACCCCTCCACTTT.

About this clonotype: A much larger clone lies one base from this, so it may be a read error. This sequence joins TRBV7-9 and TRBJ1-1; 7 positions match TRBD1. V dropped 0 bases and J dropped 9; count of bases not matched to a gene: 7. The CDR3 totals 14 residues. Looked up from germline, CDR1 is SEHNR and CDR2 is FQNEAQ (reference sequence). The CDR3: CASSLAQGMTKAFF. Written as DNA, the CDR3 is TGTGCCAGCAGCTTAGCACAGGGGATGACTAAAGCTTTCTTT.

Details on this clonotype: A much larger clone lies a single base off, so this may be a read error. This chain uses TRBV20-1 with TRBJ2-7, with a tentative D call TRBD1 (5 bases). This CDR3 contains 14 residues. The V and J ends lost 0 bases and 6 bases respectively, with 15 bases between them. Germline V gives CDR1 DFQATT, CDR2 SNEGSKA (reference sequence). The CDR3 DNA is TGCAGTGCTAGAGAGAACAGGCCCCCCTCCGAGCAGTACTTC. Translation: CSARENRPPSEQYF.

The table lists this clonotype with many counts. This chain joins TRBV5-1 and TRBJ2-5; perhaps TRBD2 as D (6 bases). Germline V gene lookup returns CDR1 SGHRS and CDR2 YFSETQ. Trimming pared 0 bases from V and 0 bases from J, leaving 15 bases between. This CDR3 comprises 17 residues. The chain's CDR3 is CASSLGLAIGYQETQYF. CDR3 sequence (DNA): TGCGCCAGCAGCTTGGGGCTAGCGATCGGATACCAAGAGACCCAGTACTTC.

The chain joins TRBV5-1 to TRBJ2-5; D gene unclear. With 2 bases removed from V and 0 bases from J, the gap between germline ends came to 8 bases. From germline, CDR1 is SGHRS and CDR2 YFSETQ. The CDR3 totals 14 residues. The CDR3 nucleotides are TGCGCCAGCAGCTTAGTGACAAACCAAGAGACCCAGTACTTC. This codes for CASSLVTNQETQYF.

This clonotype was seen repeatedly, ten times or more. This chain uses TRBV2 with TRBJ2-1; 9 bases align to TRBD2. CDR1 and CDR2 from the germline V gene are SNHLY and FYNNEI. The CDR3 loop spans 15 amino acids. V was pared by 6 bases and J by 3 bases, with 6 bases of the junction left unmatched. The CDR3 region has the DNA TGTGCCAGCAGCCCCGGGACTAGCAGCTACAATGAGCAGTTCTTC. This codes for CASSPGTSSYNEQFF.

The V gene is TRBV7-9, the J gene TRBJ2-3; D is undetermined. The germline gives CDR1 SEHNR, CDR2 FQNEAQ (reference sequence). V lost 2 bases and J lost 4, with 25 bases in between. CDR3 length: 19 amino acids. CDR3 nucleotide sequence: TGTGCCAGCAGCTTATTCCGGACGGGTCCTAATACCCCCGCAGATACGCAGTATTTT. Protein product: CASSLFRTGPNTPADTQYF.

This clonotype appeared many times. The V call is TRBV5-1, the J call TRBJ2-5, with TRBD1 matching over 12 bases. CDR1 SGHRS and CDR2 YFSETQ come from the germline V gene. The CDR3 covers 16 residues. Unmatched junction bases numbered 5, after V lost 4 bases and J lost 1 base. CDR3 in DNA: TGCGCCAGCAGCACGGGACAGGGGGCCCTCCAAGAGACCCAGTACTTC. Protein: CASSTGQGALQETQYF.

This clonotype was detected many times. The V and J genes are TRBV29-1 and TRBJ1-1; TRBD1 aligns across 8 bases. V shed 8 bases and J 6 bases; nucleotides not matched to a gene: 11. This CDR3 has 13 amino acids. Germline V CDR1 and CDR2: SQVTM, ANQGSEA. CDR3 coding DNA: TGCAGCTCTACCGGGACAGGTGCTTCTGAAGCTTTCTTT. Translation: CSSTGTGASEAFF.

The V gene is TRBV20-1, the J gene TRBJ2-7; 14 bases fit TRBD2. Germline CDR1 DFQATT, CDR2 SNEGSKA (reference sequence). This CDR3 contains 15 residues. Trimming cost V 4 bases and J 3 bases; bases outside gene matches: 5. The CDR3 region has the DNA TGCAGTGCTATGCATGGGACTAGCGGGAGCTACGAGCAGTACTTC. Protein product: CSAMHGTSGSYEQYF.

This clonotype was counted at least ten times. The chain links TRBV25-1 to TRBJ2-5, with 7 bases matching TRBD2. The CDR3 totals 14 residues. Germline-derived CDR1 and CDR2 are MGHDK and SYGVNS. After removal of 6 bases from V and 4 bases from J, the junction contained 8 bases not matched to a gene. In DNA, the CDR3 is TGTGCCAGCAGAAAATCTGGGGGGGGAGAGACCCAGTACTTC. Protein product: CASRKSGGGETQYF.

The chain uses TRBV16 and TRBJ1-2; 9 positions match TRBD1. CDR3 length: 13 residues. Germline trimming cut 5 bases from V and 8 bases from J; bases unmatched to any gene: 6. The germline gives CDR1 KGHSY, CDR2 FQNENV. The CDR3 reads CASSSQGADGYTF. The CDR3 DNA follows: TGTGCCAGCAGCTCACAGGGGGCGGACGGCTACACCTTC.

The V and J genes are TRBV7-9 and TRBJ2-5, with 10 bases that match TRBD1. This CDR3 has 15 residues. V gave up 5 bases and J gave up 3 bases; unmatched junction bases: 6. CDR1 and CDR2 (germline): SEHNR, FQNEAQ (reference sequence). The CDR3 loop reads CASSTLTGGEETQYF. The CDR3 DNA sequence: TGTGCCAGCAGCACCCTGACAGGGGGCGAAGAGACCCAGTACTTC.

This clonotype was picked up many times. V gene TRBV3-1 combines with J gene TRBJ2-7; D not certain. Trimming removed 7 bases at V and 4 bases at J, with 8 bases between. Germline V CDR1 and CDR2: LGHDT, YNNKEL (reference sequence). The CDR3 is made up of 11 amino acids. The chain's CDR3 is CASTFRYEQYF. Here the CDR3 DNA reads TGTGCCAGCACCTTCCGATACGAGCAGTACTTC.

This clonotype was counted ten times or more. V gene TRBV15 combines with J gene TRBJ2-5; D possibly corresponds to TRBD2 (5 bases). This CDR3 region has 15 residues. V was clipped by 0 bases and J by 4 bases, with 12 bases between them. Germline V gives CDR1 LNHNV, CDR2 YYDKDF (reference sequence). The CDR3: CATSREGVPIETQYF. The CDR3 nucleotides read TGTGCCACCAGCAGAGAGGGAGTACCCATAGAGACCCAGTACTTC.

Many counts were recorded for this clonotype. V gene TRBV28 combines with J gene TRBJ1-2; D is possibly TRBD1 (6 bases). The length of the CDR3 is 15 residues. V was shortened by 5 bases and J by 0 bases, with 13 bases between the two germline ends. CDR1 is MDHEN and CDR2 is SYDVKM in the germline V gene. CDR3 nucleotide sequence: TGTGCCAGCAGTGGTGGAGGGGGGTCTAACTATGGCTACACCTTC. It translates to CASSGGGGSNYGYTF.

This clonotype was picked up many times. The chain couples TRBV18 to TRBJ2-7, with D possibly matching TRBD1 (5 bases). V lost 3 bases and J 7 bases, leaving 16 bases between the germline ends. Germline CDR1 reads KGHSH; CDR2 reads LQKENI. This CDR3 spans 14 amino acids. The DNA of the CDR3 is TGTGCCAGCTCACCGGCTCAGGGTGTGTGGGAGCAGTACTTC. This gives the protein CASSPAQGVWEQYF.

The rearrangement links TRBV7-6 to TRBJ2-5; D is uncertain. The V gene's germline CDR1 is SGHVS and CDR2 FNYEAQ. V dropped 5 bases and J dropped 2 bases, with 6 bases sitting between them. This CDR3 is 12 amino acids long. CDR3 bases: TGTGCCAGCAGCCGAATTCAAGAGACCCAGTACTTC. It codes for CASSRIQETQYF. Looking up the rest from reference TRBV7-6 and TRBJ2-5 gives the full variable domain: GAGVSQSPRYKVTKRGQDVALRCDPISGHVSLYWYRQALGQGPEFLTYFNYEAQQDKSGLPNDRFSAERPEGSISTLTIQRTEQRDSAMYRCASSRIQETQYFGPGTRLLVL.

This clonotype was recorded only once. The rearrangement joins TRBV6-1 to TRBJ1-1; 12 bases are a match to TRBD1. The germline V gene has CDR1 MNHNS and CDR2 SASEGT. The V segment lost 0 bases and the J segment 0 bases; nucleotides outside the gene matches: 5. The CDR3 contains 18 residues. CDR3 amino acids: CASSEAGQGASMNTEAFF. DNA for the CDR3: TGTGCCAGCAGTGAAGCGGGACAGGGGGCGTCGATGAACACTGAAGCTTTCTTT.

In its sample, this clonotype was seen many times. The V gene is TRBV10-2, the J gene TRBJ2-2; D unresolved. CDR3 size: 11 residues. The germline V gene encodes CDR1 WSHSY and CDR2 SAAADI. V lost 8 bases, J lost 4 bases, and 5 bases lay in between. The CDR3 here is CASVGTGELFF. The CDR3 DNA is TGCGCCAGCGTTGGCACCGGGGAGCTGTTTTTT.